The 29 T cell receptor beta chains reported below all come from one sample, sequenced in a study of T cell repertoires in cytomegalovirus infection. No antigen has been assigned to these receptors. MiXCR, applied by TCRdb to the reads, yields one record per CDR3 protein. The repertoire includes some 920,000 distinct CDR3 sequences, approximately 33% of them detected once, and around an eighth sits in the top ten. The sample in question was cultured CD8+ T cells from PBMCs, obtained from culture after CMV antigen stimulation. The receptors shown here come from a human donor in good health (CMV status not recorded). Some clones in this sample may be carry-over from other donors' samples.

This chain connects TRBV9 to TRBJ2-3; no firm D call. The CDR3 is 17 amino acids. V was trimmed by 3 bases and J by 2 bases, leaving 19 bases between them. Germline CDR1 reads SGDLS; CDR2 reads YYNGEE. CDR3 sequence reads: CASSGSVDLGFTDTQYF. The CDR3 region has the DNA TGTGCCAGCAGCGGGTCTGTTGACTTAGGGTTCACAGATACGCAGTATTTT.

This clonotype was found a few times. The rearrangement uses TRBV7-9 and TRBJ1-6; the match to TRBD1 covers 7 bases. The CDR3 consists of 16 residues. Germline V gene lookup returns CDR1 SEHNR and CDR2 FQNEAQ (reference sequence). V lost 5 bases to trimming and J lost 3 bases; unmatched junction nucleotides: 7. The CDR3 loop reads CASSTSGQDYNSPLHF. CDR3 DNA: TGTGCCAGCAGCACCTCTGGACAGGACTATAATTCACCCCTCCACTTT. The full variable domain, in which reference TRBV7-9 and TRBJ1-6 provide the parts outside the CDR3, is DTGVSQNPRHKITKRGQNVTFRCDPISEHNRLYWYRQTLGQGPEFLTYFQNEAQLEKSRLLSDRFSAERPKGSFSTLEIQRTEQGDSAMYLCASSTSGQDYNSPLHFGNGTRLTVT.

This chain joins TRBV29-1 and TRBJ2-7, with 7 nucleotides matching TRBD1. Germline V gene sequence: CDR1 SQVTM, CDR2 ANQGSEA. The ends lost 5 bases at V and 0 bases at J; junction bases unmatched: 7. CDR3 length: 14 residues. This chain's CDR3 is CSVWTGGSSYEQYF. CDR3 nucleotide sequence: TGCAGCGTTTGGACAGGCGGCAGCTCCTACGAGCAGTACTTC.

The genes are TRBV4-2 and TRBJ1-1; TRBD1 is a possible D gene (6 bases). The CDR3 consists of 17 residues. V was trimmed by 4 bases and J by 5 bases, leaving 23 bases between them. Looked up from germline, CDR1 is LGHNA and CDR2 is YNFKEQ. CDR3 DNA: TGTGCCAGCAGCCCCACACTATTGTTAGGGGGAAGGACTGAAGCTTTCTTT. Its protein product is CASSPTLLLGGRTEAFF.

The CDR3 bases are TGTGCCATCCTGACTAGCGACACCGGGGAGCTGTTTTTT. Its protein product is CAILTSDTGELFF. This chain uses TRBV10-3 with TRBJ2-2; 8 bases line up with TRBD2. The CDR3 extends over 13 amino acids. The trim removed 8 bases at V and 3 bases at J, leaving 2 bases unmatched. The V gene's germline CDR1 is ENHRY and CDR2 SYGVKD.

The chain combines TRBV4-1 with TRBJ2-1; D is uncertain. Germline CDR1 and CDR2: MGHRA and YSYEKL. CDR3 size: 19 residues. V gave up 4 bases and J gave up 5 bases, with 27 bases separating them. CDR3 amino acids: CASSPNRPKRLTENNEQFF. The CDR3 region has the DNA TGCGCCAGCAGCCCAAATCGACCAAAACGGCTCACCGAAAACAATGAGCAGTTCTTC.

This sequence joins TRBV4-2 and TRBJ1-1; D call uncertain. The CDR3 extends over 14 amino acids. The V end was cut by 0 bases, the J end by 5 bases, with 10 bases between. Germline CDR1 and CDR2: LGHNA and YNFKEQ. The CDR3 region has the DNA TGTGCCAGCAGCCAAGATGGAGGGTGGACTGAAGCTTTCTTT. Its translation is CASSQDGGWTEAFF.

The rearrangement uses TRBV2 and TRBJ2-1; 11 bases match TRBD1. CDR3 size: 15 residues. Germline values: CDR1 SNHLY, CDR2 FYNNEI. With V trimmed by 10 bases and J by 10 bases, 15 bases remained unmatched. CDR3 amino acids: CATTGTGTGGREQFF. CDR3 bases: TGTGCCACTACGGGAACCGGGACAGGGGGAAGGGAGCAGTTCTTC.

The rearrangement joins TRBV6-1 to TRBJ1-6; TRBD1 matches at 7 bases. Trimming removed 8 bases from V and 8 bases from J; junction bases left unmatched: 12. The CDR3 contains 15 residues. Looked up from germline, CDR1 is MNHNS and CDR2 is SASEGT. As DNA, the CDR3 is TGTGCCAGCCGGGACAGAGATCTTATGTATTCACCCCTCCACTTT. The encoded protein is CASRDRDLMYSPLHF.

In its sample, this clonotype was seen many times. The rearrangement links TRBV7-2 to TRBJ2-7; tentatively, D is TRBD1 (7 bases). The CDR3 runs to 15 residues. Germline-derived CDR1 and CDR2 are SGHTA and FQGNSA. V was cut by 1 base and J by 2 bases, with 12 bases left in between. The chain's CDR3 is CASSLEAGGPYEQYF. The CDR3, as DNA: TGTGCCAGCAGCTTAGAGGCAGGGGGGCCCTACGAGCAGTACTTC.

J is TRBJ2-2 and V is TRBV27; perhaps TRBD1 as D (5 bases). Looked up from germline, CDR1 is MNHEY and CDR2 is SMNVEV (reference sequence). V was trimmed by 10 bases and J by 2 bases, leaving 11 bases between them. The CDR3 runs to 13 residues. The DNA of the CDR3 is TGTGCCATCTTAGACAGTAACACCGGGGAGCTGTTTTTT. It encodes CAILDSNTGELFF.

V gene TRBV6-5 combines with J gene TRBJ2-1; D is unclear. Germline assignment: CDR1 MNHEY and CDR2 SVGAGI. The CDR3 has 11 amino acids. The V and J ends lost 8 bases and 8 bases respectively, with 10 bases between them. CDR3 region: CASYKGDEQFF. The CDR3 coding sequence is TGTGCCAGCTACAAAGGAGATGAGCAGTTCTTC.

This clonotype was picked up a small number of times. The chain recombines TRBV25-1 with TRBJ1-5; tentative D call: TRBD1 (5 bases). This CDR3 spans 14 amino acids. The germline V and J ends were trimmed by 4 bases and 6 bases, with 13 bases remaining between them. Germline values: CDR1 MGHDK, CDR2 SYGVNS. The CDR3 spells CASSAGRGLQPQHF. The CDR3 DNA is TGTGCCAGCAGTGCGGGACGAGGTCTTCAGCCCCAGCATTTT.

The CDR3 DNA reads TGTGCCATCAGTGAGATGGAGGGGTGGCAGTACGTC. It yields the protein CAISEMEGWQYV. This chain uses TRBV10-3 with TRBJ2-7; TRBD2 is a possible D gene (6 bases). The V end was cut by 2 bases, the J end by 9 bases, with 11 bases between. The CDR3 extends over 12 amino acids. Germline assignment: CDR1 ENHRY and CDR2 SYGVKD.

This clonotype was seen only a few times. V gene TRBV6-1 combines with J gene TRBJ1-1; a possible D gene is TRBD1 (6 bases). Looked up from germline, CDR1 is MNHNS and CDR2 is SASEGT. The CDR3 length is 15 residues. The ends were cut back, 1 base at V and 0 bases at J, with 9 bases in the middle. CDR3 bases: TGTGCCAGCAGTGAAGGGGGGGCGCTGAACACTGAAGCTTTCTTT. It yields the protein CASSEGGALNTEAFF.

This clonotype was counted ten times or more. V usage is TRBV7-9 and J usage is TRBJ2-6; 9 bases fit TRBD1. Germline values: CDR1 SEHNR, CDR2 FQNEAQ (reference sequence). This CDR3 comprises 18 residues. V shed 7 bases and J 0 bases; nucleotides not matched to a gene: 10. This CDR3 reads CASIPSGQGVSGANVLTF. The CDR3, as DNA: TGTGCCAGCATTCCATCGGGACAGGGAGTCTCTGGGGCCAACGTCCTGACTTTC.

The chain joins TRBV9 to TRBJ2-5; D remains ambiguous. The CDR3 runs to 14 residues. From germline, CDR1 is SGDLS and CDR2 YYNGEE. The ends were cut back, 3 bases at V and 4 bases at J, with 13 bases in the middle. CDR3 nucleotide sequence: TGTGCCAGCAGCGGCCGGCCCTTGGCAGAGACCCAGTACTTC. It encodes CASSGRPLAETQYF.

A note on this clonotype: A much larger clone differs from this one at a single base, so this may be a read error. Since the CDR3 does not end with the conserved phenylalanine or tryptophan, this likely comes from a read error. This rearrangement joins TRBV7-6 to TRBJ1-2; D perhaps matches TRBD1 (5 bases). V lost 1 base to trimming and J lost 4 bases, with 13 bases between them. Germline V lookup: CDR1 SGHVS, CDR2 FNYEAQ. The CDR3 sequence is 15 residues long. For the CDR3, the DNA is TGTGCCAGCAGCTTAGACTGGGGAGGGGTCTATGGCTACACCGTC. This codes for CASSLDWGGVYGYTV.

V usage is TRBV4-1 and J usage is TRBJ2-6, with a tentative D call TRBD1 (6 bases). CDR3 length equals 19 residues. The V end lost 1 base, the J end lost 4 bases, and 20 bases lay between the germline ends. Germline V gene lookup returns CDR1 MGHRA and CDR2 YSYEKL. Here the CDR3 DNA reads TGCGCCAGCAGCCAAGTTGCCTCCGCTGGGGGCTACGGGGCCAACGTCCTGACTTTC. Translated: CASSQVASAGGYGANVLTF.

This clonotype was seen repeatedly, ten times or more. This chain connects TRBV12-3 or TRBV12-4 to TRBJ1-6, with D maybe TRBD1 (5 bases). CDR3 length: 14 amino acids. Between the trimmed V and J ends, which lost 6 bases and 7 bases, there was a span of 13 bases. CDR3 DNA sequence: TGTGCCAGCAGAACTGACAGCGGCAATTCACCCCTCCACTTT. Residues: CASRTDSGNSPLHF.

This clonotype was seen ten or more times. The chain uses TRBV7-2 and TRBJ2-5; possible D gene TRBD2, 6 bases. The CDR3 is made up of 14 amino acids. Germline V CDR1 and CDR2: SGHTA, FQGNSA. V was shortened by 1 base and J by 2 bases, with 8 bases between the two germline ends. DNA of the CDR3: TGTGCCAGCAGCTTAGTGGGGGGTCAAGAGACCCAGTACTTC. Its translation: CASSLVGGQETQYF.

A few counts support this clonotype. J is TRBJ2-3 and V is TRBV19; no reliable D call. Per germline, CDR1 LNHDA and CDR2 SQIVND (reference sequence). The CDR3 is 13 residues long. The V and J ends lost 4 bases and 4 bases respectively, with 9 bases between them. The CDR3 is CASSTRVADTQYF. Written as DNA, the CDR3 is TGTGCCAGTAGTACTCGGGTAGCAGATACGCAGTATTTT.

This rearrangement joins TRBV11-2 to TRBJ2-7, with TRBD1 matching over 9 bases. The CDR3 spans 15 residues. Germline CDR1 reads SGHAT; CDR2 reads FQNNGV. Trimming took 3 bases from V and 12 from J; bases not matched to a gene: 15. The CDR3 coding sequence is TGTGCCAGCAGCTTCCTCCGGGACAGGGAAAGAGGAAGGTACGTC. This codes for CASSFLRDRERGRYV.

This clonotype has only one observation. The V gene is TRBV20-1, the J gene TRBJ2-3; D perhaps matches TRBD1 (5 bases). CDR1 and CDR2 from the germline V gene are DFQATT and SNEGSKA (reference sequence). The CDR3 runs to 17 residues. Deletions cut 0 bases from V and 0 bases from J, with 16 bases between. This CDR3 is CSARDPQGTTSTDTQYF. The CDR3 DNA reads TGCAGTGCTAGAGATCCCCAGGGAACTACTAGCACAGATACGCAGTATTTT.

This clonotype was counted ten times or more. V usage is TRBV6-5 and J usage is TRBJ1-1, with D possibly TRBD1 on 5 matching bases. Germline V CDR1 and CDR2: MNHEY, SVGAGI. Trimming cost V 0 bases and J 2 bases, with 16 bases left between them. The CDR3 covers 17 residues. Here the CDR3 reads CASSYSTMGPVNTEAFF. In DNA form, the CDR3 reads TGTGCCAGCAGTTACTCGACGATGGGGCCAGTAAACACTGAAGCTTTCTTT.

This clonotype appeared a few times. The rearrangement uses TRBV12-3 or TRBV12-4 and TRBJ1-1; TRBD1 might be the D (5 bases). V lost 1 base and J lost 1, with 13 bases in between. This CDR3 comprises 16 residues. CDR3 protein: CASSLGSGGSNTEAFF. In nucleotides, the CDR3 is TGTGCCAGCAGTTTAGGAAGCGGGGGATCGAACACTGAAGCTTTCTTT.

The V gene is TRBV6-1, the J gene TRBJ1-6; D gene uncertain. Trimming cost V 3 bases and J 2 bases, with 8 bases left between them. The CDR3 runs to 15 residues. Germline assignment: CDR1 MNHNS and CDR2 SASEGT. CDR3 sequence (DNA): TGTGCCAGCAGTGAGGACTTTACCTATAATTCACCCCTCCACTTT. This translates into CASSEDFTYNSPLHF.

This clonotype was picked up a small number of times. The chain employs TRBV15 and TRBJ2-1; 12 nucleotides align to TRBD1. Trimming removed 3 bases from V and 5 bases from J; junction bases left unmatched: 2. CDR3 length: 15 residues. Germline V lookup: CDR1 LNHNV, CDR2 YYDKDF (reference sequence). The DNA of the CDR3 is TGTGCCACCAGCAGCCGGGACAGGGGGCACAATGAGCAGTTCTTC. Translated: CATSSRDRGHNEQFF.

The gene calls are TRBV6-1 and TRBJ2-5, with 12 bases aligning to TRBD2. Germline V gene data show CDR1 as MNHNS and CDR2 as SASEGT. The CDR3 sequence is 15 residues long. Trimming removed 5 bases from V and 5 bases from J; junction bases left unmatched: 6. The chain's CDR3 is CASSIRTSGDETQYF. In DNA, the CDR3 is TGTGCCAGCAGTATCCGGACTAGCGGGGACGAGACCCAGTACTTC.